This T cell receptor (beta chain) was sequenced in a study of Graves' ophthalmopathy and Graves' hyperthyroidism. The TCR beta CDR3 regions underwent amplification from RNA transcripts. A first-round RT-PCR used HTBI primers, followed by a second-round multiplex PCR. Via MiXCR, TCRdb re-called the multiplex PCR reads, giving one row per CDR3 protein. Of about 400,000 distinct CDR3 sequences listed, roughly 14% are singletons. From germline, CDR1 is LGHNA and CDR2 YNFKEQ. Trimming cost V 3 bases and J 6 bases; bases outside gene matches: 2. This CDR3 comprises 12 residues. Among the exclusions were patients with other autoimmune diseases, uncontrolled infections, pregnancy or lactation. This clonotype was recorded many times. Antigen: not known. General study points: Discrimination between ophthalmopathy and stable hyperthyroidism by a 13-signature model showed about 88% sensitivity and over 70% specificity. Among thyroid clonotypes expanded above 0.001 frequency, most also appeared in blood.

The genes are TRBV4-2 and TRBJ2-7; 7 bases align to TRBD2. Sequencing was performed on peripheral blood. The sequence came from a young woman with stable Graves' hyperthyroidism. The CDR3 coding sequence is TGTGCCAGCAGCCACGGGGAGGGCGAGCAGTACTTC. This gives the protein CASSHGEGEQYF.